The 16 T cell receptor beta chains below all came from one sample that was sequenced in a study of cytomegalovirus exposure and HLA in healthy donors. Using immunoSEQ multiplex PCR, the repertoire was profiled, and TCRdb retains in-frame clones only, with some absent. The sample has 220,000 or so clones, around 80% seen once. Material for sequencing was PBMCs. The receptors derive from a woman aged 25 to 39 in good health and CMV-seropositive.

The J gene is TRBJ2-1, the V gene TRBV30; perhaps D is TRBD1 or TRBD2 (5 bases each). This CDR3 region has 11 residues. Trimming removed 2 bases at V and 10 bases at J, with 9 bases between. CDR1 and CDR2 (germline): GTSNPN, SVGIG (reference sequence). CDR3 loop: CAWSWGGEQFF. The CDR3 DNA is TGTGCCTGGAGTTGGGGCGGGGAGCAGTTCTTC.

The genes are TRBV11-2 and TRBJ1-1, with a weak D call TRBD1 (5 bases). This CDR3 region has 15 residues. Germline CDR1 SGHAT, CDR2 FQNNGV. Trimming left V 1 base short and J 4 bases short, with 13 bases between. CDR3 in amino acids: CASSLGGRDGTEAFF. CDR3 sequence (DNA): TGTGCCAGCAGCTTAGGGGGAAGGGACGGCACTGAAGCTTTCTTT. The whole variable domain, filled in from reference TRBV11-2 and TRBJ1-1, reads EAGVAQSPRYKIIEKRQSVAFWCNPISGHATLYWYQQILGQGPKLLIQFQNNGVVDDSQLPKDRFSAERLKGVDSTLKIQPAKLEDSAVYLCASSLGGRDGTEAFFGQGTRLTVV.

This rearrangement joins TRBV30 to TRBJ1-1; D uncertain. This CDR3 is 20 amino acids long. Germline V gene data show CDR1 as GTSNPN and CDR2 as SVGIG (reference sequence). Trimming took off 5 bases at V and 4 bases at J, with 35 bases between the two ends. CDR3 residues: CAWVIRAGTGSVARRTEAFF. For the CDR3, the DNA is TGTGCCTGGGTAATAAGAGCGGGAACTGGCTCGGTAGCCAGGCGCACTGAAGCTTTCTTT.

This chain connects TRBV4-1 to TRBJ2-1, with 12 bases matching TRBD2. Germline assignment: CDR1 MGHRA and CDR2 YSYEKL. Trimming cost V 0 bases and J 7 bases; bases outside gene matches: 1. This CDR3 is 15 amino acids long. The CDR3 sequence is CASSQEGLAGNEQFF. The DNA of the CDR3 is TGCGCCAGCAGCCAAGAGGGACTAGCGGGTAATGAGCAGTTCTTC.

The chain uses TRBV9 and TRBJ1-5; D is ambiguous. The germline gives CDR1 SGDLS, CDR2 YYNGEE. There are 15 residues in the CDR3. Trimming left V 3 bases short and J 0 bases short, with 10 bases between. Written as DNA, the CDR3 is TGTGCCAGCAGCGCCTCTGAAGGTAGCAATCAGCCCCAGCATTTT. Translation: CASSASEGSNQPQHF.

This chain joins TRBV4-1 and TRBJ1-1; no definite D call. V lost 7 bases to trimming and J lost 4 bases, with 7 bases between them. This CDR3 is built from 11 residues. From germline, CDR1 is MGHRA and CDR2 YSYEKL. DNA of the CDR3: TGCGCCAGCACCACTTCCACTGAAGCTTTCTTT. Translation gives CASTTSTEAFF.

The V call is TRBV27, the J call TRBJ2-2; 9 bases agree with TRBD2. Germline CDR1 MNHEY, CDR2 SMNVEV (reference sequence). The ends lost 8 bases at V and 5 bases at J; junction bases unmatched: 6. This CDR3 has 14 amino acids. This CDR3 reads CASRRLAATGELFF. The CDR3 DNA is TGTGCCAGCCGTCGACTAGCGGCTACCGGGGAGCTGTTTTTT.

The V and J genes are TRBV10-1 and TRBJ2-7, with TRBD2 matching over 13 bases. This CDR3 has 15 residues. V gave up 5 bases and J gave up 2 bases; unmatched junction bases: 3. Germline assignment: CDR1 WNHNN and CDR2 SYGVQD (reference sequence). CDR3 bases: TGCGCCAGCAGTATAGGGACTAGCGGGGCCTACGAGCAGTACTTC. It encodes CASSIGTSGAYEQYF.

The rearrangement joins TRBV2 to TRBJ2-2, with TRBD1 identical over 7 bases. Germline-derived CDR1 and CDR2 are SNHLY and FYNNEI. The CDR3 is 14 residues long. V dropped 6 bases and J dropped 2; count of bases not matched to a gene: 3. In DNA form, the CDR3 reads TGTGCCAGCAGAAGGGACAGCAACACCGGGGAGCTGTTTTTT. Its translation is CASRRDSNTGELFF. The full variable domain, rest sourced from reference TRBV2 and TRBJ2-2, is EPEVTQTPSHQVTQMGQEVILRCVPISNHLYFYWYRQILGQKVEFLVSFYNNEISEKSEIFDDQFSVERPDGSNFTLKIRSTKLEDSAMYFCASRRDSNTGELFFGEGSRLTVL.

The chain employs TRBV11-3 and TRBJ2-2; no clear D gene. The CDR3 sequence is 11 residues long. Germline CDR1 is SGHNT and CDR2 is YENEEA. V gave up 5 bases and J gave up 6 bases, with 4 bases separating them. The DNA of the CDR3 is TGTGCCAGCAGCCGATCCGGGGAGCTGTTTTTT. Amino acid sequence: CASSRSGELFF.

The CDR3 nucleotides read TGTGCCTGGAGTGGGGGTCACAGTTTTAATGAAAAACTGTTTTTT. This encodes CAWSGGHSFNEKLFF. The chain recombines TRBV30 with TRBJ1-4; no firm D call. The CDR3 loop spans 15 amino acids. CDR1 and CDR2 (germline): GTSNPN, SVGIG (reference sequence). V was clipped by 1 base and J by 4 bases, with 13 bases between them.

The CDR3 region is CASERGTGRDEAFF. CDR3 nucleotides: TGTGCCAGCGAAAGAGGGACAGGGAGGGATGAAGCTTTCTTT. The chain uses TRBV6-1 and TRBJ1-1; 9 bases line up with TRBD1. V gave up 8 bases and J gave up 7 bases; unmatched junction bases: 11. Germline CDR1 MNHNS, CDR2 SASEGT. This CDR3 contains 14 residues.

The V call is TRBV28, the J call TRBJ2-6, with TRBD1 as a possible D gene (5 bases). Germline-derived CDR1 and CDR2 are MDHEN and SYDVKM. The CDR3 spans 16 residues. V shed 8 bases and J shed 2 bases, with 16 bases lying between them. DNA for the CDR3: TGTGCCAGCGGGTTAGACAGCTCCCCTGGGGCCAACGTCCTGACTTTC. Amino acid sequence: CASGLDSSPGANVLTF.

This chain connects TRBV5-1 to TRBJ2-5; a possible D gene is TRBD1 (6 bases). In germline, CDR1 is SGHRS, CDR2 YFSETQ. Trimming stripped 0 bases from V and 4 bases from J, with 13 bases between. The length of the CDR3 is 15 residues. CDR3 residues: CASSLAWGLGETQYF. DNA of the CDR3: TGCGCCAGCAGCTTGGCTTGGGGGCTGGGAGAGACCCAGTACTTC. Using reference TRBV5-1 and TRBJ2-5 for the parts outside the CDR3, the full variable domain is KAGVTQTPRYLIKTRGQQVTLSCSPISGHRSVSWYQQTPGQGLQFLFEYFSETQRNKGNFPGRFSGRQFSNSRSEMNVSTLELGDSALYLCASSLAWGLGETQYFGPGTRLLVL.

This sequence joins TRBV4-2 and TRBJ2-3, with TRBD1 matching over 7 bases. Germline V gives CDR1 LGHNA, CDR2 YNFKEQ. This CDR3 region has 17 residues. Unmatched junction bases numbered 7, after V lost 0 bases and J lost 1 base. CDR3 bases: TGTGCCAGCAGCCAAGATAGACAGGGTATCGGCACAGATACGCAGTATTTT. This translates into CASSQDRQGIGTDTQYF.

The chain couples TRBV5-4 to TRBJ2-7, with 9 positions matching TRBD1. The CDR3 runs to 14 residues. Germline lookup yields CDR1 SGHNT and CDR2 YYREEE (reference sequence). V lost 0 bases, J lost 5 bases, and 3 bases stayed unmatched. CDR3 nucleotide sequence: TGTGCCAGCAGCTTGGAACAGGGGGCCGACGAGCAGTACTTC. Amino acids: CASSLEQGADEQYF.